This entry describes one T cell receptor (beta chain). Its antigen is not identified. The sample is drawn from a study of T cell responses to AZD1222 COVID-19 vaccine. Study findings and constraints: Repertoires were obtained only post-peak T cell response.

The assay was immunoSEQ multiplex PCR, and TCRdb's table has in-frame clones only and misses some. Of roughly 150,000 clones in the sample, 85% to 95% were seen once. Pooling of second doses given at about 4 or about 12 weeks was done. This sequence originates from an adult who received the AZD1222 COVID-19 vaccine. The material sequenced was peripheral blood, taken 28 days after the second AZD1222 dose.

Here the CDR3 reads CASSLDGLAEETQYF. The CDR3 DNA reads as TGCGCCAGCAGCTTGGATGGACTAGCGGAAGAGACCCAGTACTTC. The rearrangement uses TRBV5-1 and TRBJ2-5; 10 nucleotides match TRBD2. V lost 0 bases, J lost 3 bases, and 2 bases stayed unmatched. Germline V gene lookup returns CDR1 SGHRS and CDR2 YFSETQ. The CDR3 sequence is 15 residues long.